This TCR beta chain was identified in a study of blood T cells in healthy people across ages. General study points: TCR beta diversity, measured per million T cells, fell in a roughly linear way with age.

V lost 2 bases and J lost 13; bases outside the gene matches: 9. Germline CDR1 and CDR2: KGHSH and LQKENI. The CDR3 is 15 residues long. With regard to this clonotype: Its target is not known.

The authors ran a second PCR of 7 to 11 cycles using a sample-barcoded 5' primer and a J-beta primer mix. At least 2.5 million CDR3-containing paired-end reads were obtained per sample. Using its own MiXCR run on the 5' RACE reads, TCRdb lists one record per CDR3 protein. This table has 1.5 million to 2 million distinct CDR3 sequences, about 28% appearing once. Every donor provided 9.5 to 10 milliliters of peripheral blood. They isolated at least 6.5 million PBMCs from each sample. The receptor was derived from a woman in her twenties or thirties in good health. Sequenced input: blood. J is TRBJ2-4 and V is TRBV18, with 12 positions matching TRBD1. The CDR3 DNA is TGTGCCAGCTCACCAGGGACAGGGGGCCTTAATGAGCAGTACTTC. Its translation is CASSPGTGGLNEQYF. The variable domain in full, with the rest retrieved from reference TRBV18 and TRBJ2-4, is NAGVMQNPRHLVRRRGQEARLRCSPMKGHSHVYWYRQLPEEGLKFMVYLQKENIIDESGMPKERFSAEFPKEGPSILRIQQVVRGDSAAYFCASSPGTGGLNEQYFGAGTRLSVL.